This entry lists 27 T cell receptor beta chains sequenced from one sample in a study of shared clonotypes between healthy human individuals. Libraries were prepared by immunoSEQ multiplex PCR; TCRdb keeps only in-frame clonotypes and omits some of them. The table lists more than 2,000,000 clones, 90% to 95% of them singletons. Sequenced sample: naive CD4+ T cells sorted from blood. Subset reported: CD45RA+ positively selected. The receptor set was obtained from a man aged 18 to 29 in good health.

V is TRBV5-4 and J is TRBJ1-2, with D perhaps TRBD1 (6 bases). CDR3 length: 16 residues. In germline, CDR1 is SGHNT, CDR2 YYREEE (reference sequence). Trimming took off 5 bases at V and 6 bases at J, with 23 bases between the two ends. The CDR3 nucleotides read TGTGCCAGCAGAAAAGGGGGGTCGGGACGGGAGAATGGCTACACCTTC. It translates to CASRKGGSGRENGYTF.

The J gene is TRBJ1-5, the V gene TRBV6-1; 7 bases align to TRBD1. The junction had 9 bases not matched to a gene; V was cut back by 3 bases and J by 4 bases. CDR3 length: 16 residues. The germline V gene has CDR1 MNHNS and CDR2 SASEGT. The CDR3 protein is CASSELTGPVNQPQHF. CDR3 sequence (DNA): TGTGCCAGCAGTGAGTTGACAGGGCCCGTAAATCAGCCCCAGCATTTT.

This rearrangement joins TRBV19 to TRBJ1-1; maybe TRBD1 (5 bases). This CDR3 has 15 residues. The V and J ends lost 5 bases and 2 bases respectively, with 15 bases between them. Germline assignment: CDR1 LNHDA and CDR2 SQIVND (reference sequence). CDR3 protein: CASSSRQILNTEAFF. CDR3 DNA: TGTGCCAGTAGTTCCCGACAGATCCTCAACACTGAAGCTTTCTTT.

The genes are TRBV2 and TRBJ2-7; 8 bases agree with TRBD2. There are 16 residues in the CDR3. Per germline, CDR1 SNHLY and CDR2 FYNNEI. With V trimmed by 4 bases and J by 3 bases, 11 bases remained unmatched. CDR3 sequence: CASSVRRGGIGYEQYF. CDR3 bases: TGTGCCAGCAGTGTGCGACGGGGGGGAATAGGCTACGAGCAGTACTTC. Complete variable domain (other parts from reference TRBV2 and TRBJ2-7): EPEVTQTPSHQVTQMGQEVILRCVPISNHLYFYWYRQILGQKVEFLVSFYNNEISEKSEIFDDQFSVERPDGSNFTLKIRSTKLEDSAMYFCASSVRRGGIGYEQYFGPGTRLTVT.

This clone was picked up a small number of times. This sequence joins TRBV30 and TRBJ1-6; TRBD1 aligns across 9 bases. Unmatched junction bases numbered 6, after V lost 5 bases and J lost 7 bases. This CDR3 comprises 14 residues. Germline V CDR1 and CDR2: GTSNPN, SVGIG (reference sequence). DNA for the CDR3: TGTGCCTGGGCCTCCGGACAGGGGAATTCACCCCTCCACTTT. It is translated as CAWASGQGNSPLHF.

This chain's CDR3 is CAWSTSGTEAFF. The CDR3 DNA is TGTGCCTGGAGTACCAGTGGCACTGAAGCTTTCTTT. The rearrangement joins TRBV30 to TRBJ1-1, with unresolved D. The CDR3 extends over 12 amino acids. Germline values: CDR1 GTSNPN, CDR2 SVGIG (reference sequence). Trimming cost V 2 bases and J 4 bases, with 8 bases left between them.

On this clone: Other DNA sequences in this sample translate to the same CDR3. J is TRBJ2-1 and V is TRBV29-1; D remains ambiguous. The germline V gene encodes CDR1 SQVTM and CDR2 ANQGSEA. Trimming pared 4 bases from V and 6 bases from J, leaving 4 bases between. The length of the CDR3 is 10 residues. The CDR3 spells CSVAGNEQFF. The CDR3, as DNA: TGCAGCGTTGCAGGCAATGAGCAGTTCTTC.

As DNA, the CDR3 is TGTGCCAGCAGCCGCCACAGCCCCCGCGACTATGGCTACACCTTC. It translates to CASSRHSPRDYGYTF. The chain is built from TRBV7-3 and TRBJ1-2; D remains unclear. Per the germline V gene, CDR1 is SGHTA and CDR2 is FQGTGA. The CDR3 totals 15 residues. V was trimmed by 5 bases and J by 3 bases, leaving 16 bases between them. The variable domain in full, completed from reference TRBV7-3 and TRBJ1-2, reads GAGVSQTPSNKVTEKGKYVELRCDPISGHTALYWYRQSLGQGPEFLIYFQGTGAADDSGLPNDRFFAVRPEGSVSTLKIQRTERGDSAVYLCASSRHSPRDYGYTFGSGTRLTVV.

Comments on this clone: In the same sample, other DNA sequences code for this CDR3. The J gene is TRBJ2-5, the V gene TRBV5-6; maybe TRBD2 (7 bases). CDR1 SGHDT and CDR2 YYEEEE come from the germline V gene. The CDR3 totals 15 residues. V gave up 0 bases and J gave up 1 base, with 10 bases separating them. The CDR3 protein is CASSLVGGPQETQYF. CDR3 coding DNA: TGTGCCAGCAGCTTGGTCGGGGGGCCCCAAGAGACCCAGTACTTC. Looking up the rest from reference TRBV5-6 and TRBJ2-5 gives the full variable domain: DAGVTQSPTHLIKTRGQQVTLRCSPKSGHDTVSWYQQALGQGPQFIFQYYEEEERQRGNFPDRFSGHQFPNYSSELNVNALLLGDSALYLCASSLVGGPQETQYFGPGTRLLVL.

This clone was detected once. The V and J genes are TRBV2 and TRBJ2-1; no clear D. The CDR3 loop spans 11 amino acids. Germline assignment: CDR1 SNHLY and CDR2 FYNNEI. Trimming removed 3 bases from V and 5 bases from J, with 2 bases in between. As DNA, the CDR3 is TGTGCCAGCAGTGAGCACAATGAGCAGTTCTTC. Its protein is CASSEHNEQFF.

V and J are TRBV5-4 and TRBJ2-7; 9 bases match TRBD2. Trimming cost V 6 bases and J 5 bases; bases outside gene matches: 6. The CDR3 covers 13 residues. Germline V CDR1 and CDR2: SGHNT, YYREEE (reference sequence). The CDR3 DNA reads as TGTGCCAGCACCCCGGGACTAGCAGACGAGCAGTACTTC. Its translation is CASTPGLADEQYF.

The chain is built from TRBV18 and TRBJ1-6; TRBD1 is a possible D gene (5 bases). This CDR3 has 16 residues. V lost 2 bases, J lost 8 bases, and 16 bases lay in between. Germline V gene lookup returns CDR1 KGHSH and CDR2 LQKENI. CDR3 bases: TGTGCCAGCTCACCATTAGGGACGTTAGGAGATTCACCCCTCCACTTT. This codes for CASSPLGTLGDSPLHF.

The chain recombines TRBV7-9 with TRBJ2-5; the D gene is possibly TRBD2 (6 bases). This CDR3 is built from 17 residues. Germline CDR1 reads SEHNR; CDR2 reads FQNEAQ (reference sequence). With 2 bases removed from V and 4 bases from J, the gap between germline ends came to 20 bases. CDR3 sequence reads: CASSLLLAPGAGETQYF. The CDR3, as DNA: TGTGCCAGCAGCTTACTTTTGGCACCGGGAGCCGGAGAGACCCAGTACTTC.

This chain uses TRBV7-2 with TRBJ1-1; the D gene is possibly TRBD1 (6 bases). From germline, CDR1 is SGHTA and CDR2 FQGNSA. Deletions cut 4 bases from V and 3 bases from J, with 18 bases between. The CDR3 loop spans 16 amino acids. CDR3 nucleotides: TGTGCCAGCAGCTCCCGGCTGGGGAGGGGGTACACTGAAGCTTTCTTT. Its protein product is CASSSRLGRGYTEAFF.

V is TRBV7-9 and J is TRBJ1-6; D gene unclear. V was clipped by 1 base and J by 14 bases, with 12 bases between them. Germline-derived CDR1 and CDR2 are SEHNR and FQNEAQ (reference sequence). The CDR3 loop spans 13 amino acids. CDR3 sequence reads: CASSLDPGAALHF. CDR3 in DNA: TGTGCCAGCAGCTTAGATCCTGGAGCAGCCCTCCACTTT. The full variable domain, rest sourced from reference TRBV7-9 and TRBJ1-6, is DTGVSQNPRHKITKRGQNVTFRCDPISEHNRLYWYRQTLGQGPEFLTYFQNEAQLEKSRLLSDRFSAERPKGSFSTLEIQRTEQGDSAMYLCASSLDPGAALHFGNGTRLTVT.

The V call is TRBV10-3, the J call TRBJ2-2; 7 positions agree with TRBD2. The V segment lost 8 bases and the J segment 1 base; nucleotides outside the gene matches: 7. Per the germline V gene, CDR1 is ENHRY and CDR2 is SYGVKD. The CDR3 consists of 15 residues. CDR3: CAIRGGMMNTGELFF. The CDR3 bases are TGTGCCATCCGCGGGGGAATGATGAACACCGGGGAGCTGTTTTTT.

The chain joins TRBV19 to TRBJ1-1; D may be TRBD1 (6 bases). This CDR3 contains 16 residues. Trimming shortened V by 4 bases and J by 1 base, and 16 bases separated the two germline ends. CDR1 and CDR2 (germline): LNHDA, SQIVND (reference sequence). The CDR3 DNA follows: TGTGCCAGTAGTACCATGGGGACAAACGCGAACACTGAAGCTTTCTTT. It yields the protein CASSTMGTNANTEAFF.

The chain links TRBV2 to TRBJ2-7; D remains ambiguous. CDR3 length equals 12 residues. The V and J ends lost 5 bases and 3 bases respectively, with 8 bases between them. The V gene's germline CDR1 is SNHLY and CDR2 FYNNEI. The CDR3: CASSQDIYEQYF. The CDR3 DNA reads TGTGCCAGCAGTCAAGACATCTACGAGCAGTACTTC. Together with reference TRBV2 and TRBJ2-7, the CDR3 gives the full variable domain: EPEVTQTPSHQVTQMGQEVILRCVPISNHLYFYWYRQILGQKVEFLVSFYNNEISEKSEIFDDQFSVERPDGSNFTLKIRSTKLEDSAMYFCASSQDIYEQYFGPGTRLTVT.

This chain connects TRBV11-2 to TRBJ2-3; possibly TRBD2 for D (6 bases). The germline V gene encodes CDR1 SGHAT and CDR2 FQNNGV. The CDR3 spans 14 residues. The germline V and J ends were trimmed by 2 bases and 0 bases, with 6 bases remaining between them. CDR3 amino acids: CASSLRESTDTQYF. As DNA, the CDR3 is TGTGCCAGCAGCTTACGGGAGAGCACAGATACGCAGTATTTT.

The V and J genes are TRBV7-8 and TRBJ1-2, with D possibly being TRBD1 (5 bases). In germline, CDR1 is SGHVS, CDR2 FQNEAQ. This CDR3 contains 16 residues. The V gene lost 6 bases and the J gene lost 6 bases, with 23 bases spanning the gap. The CDR3, as DNA: TGTGCCAGCAGGGGTGACGGGACCCCTCTAGTCCATGGCTACACCTTC. It is translated as CASRGDGTPLVHGYTF.

This chain uses TRBV7-2 with TRBJ1-6; D possibly corresponds to TRBD1 (5 bases). This CDR3 is 14 amino acids long. Germline V lookup: CDR1 SGHTA, CDR2 FQGNSA. V was trimmed by 1 base and J by 9 bases, leaving 10 bases between them. This chain's CDR3 is CASSLGQLASPLHF. The CDR3 DNA reads TGTGCCAGCAGCTTAGGACAGCTTGCTTCACCCCTCCACTTT.

Concerning this clone itself: Sequence at one end of the junction differs from germline and may be a read error. The chain couples TRBV7-3 to TRBJ2-7; 7 bases fit TRBD2. The CDR3 sequence is 13 residues long. Germline CDR1 reads SGHTA; CDR2 reads FQGTGA. CDR3: CASGEMPGTTFVF. CDR3 DNA: TGTGCCAGCGGAGAAATGCCCGGGACTACCTTTGTCTTC.

The gene calls are TRBV7-9 and TRBJ2-5; 8 nucleotides align to TRBD2. Germline CDR1 reads SEHNR; CDR2 reads FQNEAQ (reference sequence). CDR3 size: 16 residues. The J segment lost 5 bases and the V segment lost 4 bases, leaving 12 bases of the junction unmatched. The CDR3 DNA follows: TGTGCCAGCAGCTCCCTCTCAGCGGGAGTAGCGGAGACCCAGTACTTC. Protein sequence: CASSSLSAGVAETQYF.

The chain joins TRBV7-8 to TRBJ1-2; D is uncertain. Deletions cut 5 bases from V and 2 bases from J, with 9 bases between. The CDR3 runs to 13 residues. In germline, CDR1 is SGHVS, CDR2 FQNEAQ. CDR3 nucleotides: TGTGCCAGCAGCCAAGGCAGGAACTATGGCTACACCTTC. Its translation is CASSQGRNYGYTF.

As to this clone: Other DNA sequences in this specimen translate into the identical CDR3. The rearrangement uses TRBV6-5 and TRBJ2-7; D is undetermined. CDR3 length equals 11 residues. CDR1 is MNHEY and CDR2 is SVGAGI in the germline V gene. Trimming removed 0 bases at V and 6 bases at J, with 3 bases between. The CDR3 protein is CASSYSSEQYF. The DNA of the CDR3 is TGTGCCAGCAGTTACTCGTCCGAGCAGTACTTC.

This chain links TRBV2 with TRBJ1-1; D not resolved. The CDR3 covers 13 residues. The germline V gene encodes CDR1 SNHLY and CDR2 FYNNEI. V dropped 4 bases and J dropped 0 bases, with 6 bases sitting between them. The CDR3 protein is CASSGSVNTEAFF. In DNA, the CDR3 is TGTGCCAGCAGTGGCTCCGTGAACACTGAAGCTTTCTTT.

The V call is TRBV6-1, the J call TRBJ1-1, with TRBD1 matching over 7 bases. Per germline, CDR1 MNHNS and CDR2 SASEGT. The CDR3 runs to 15 residues. Trimming at V came to 6 bases and at J to 2 bases, leaving 9 bases not matched to a gene. CDR3 DNA sequence: TGTGCCAGCAGGACCCTCCCAGGGGGAAACACTGAAGCTTTCTTT. The encoded protein is CASRTLPGGNTEAFF.